The 11 T cell receptor beta chains below were found in one sample sequenced in a study of a mutant IDH1 vaccine in newly diagnosed glioma. The time point: week 11, during vaccination. Doses comprised 300 ug of mutant IDH1 20-mer peptide each, plus topical imiquimod. Some clones are missing from TCRdb's copy, which holds only in-frame ones; the method was immunoSEQ multiplex PCR. This sample carries about 66,000 clones, about 88% of them seen once, and the ten largest clones take 9% to 10%. These TCRs are of unknown antigen specificity. The source was PBMCs, collected from a glioma patient whose treatment included an IDH1 peptide vaccine. The receptors were sampled from a woman aged 45-65 years with glioma.

This rearrangement joins TRBV6-1 to TRBJ1-1; D is unresolved. This CDR3 contains 11 residues. CDR1 is MNHNS and CDR2 is SASEGT in the germline V gene. V was clipped by 8 bases and J by 6 bases, with 10 bases between them. The DNA for the CDR3 is TGTGCCAGCCGAACATCATCTGAAGCTTTCTTT. Amino acid sequence: CASRTSSEAFF.

The rearrangement uses TRBV6-1 and TRBJ1-6, with 10 bases that match TRBD1. From germline, CDR1 is MNHNS and CDR2 SASEGT. Germline trimming cut 3 bases from V and 10 bases from J; bases unmatched to any gene: 0. This CDR3 contains 13 residues. The CDR3 DNA is TGTGCCAGCAGTGAGGACAGGGGGTCACCCCTCCACTTT. This encodes CASSEDRGSPLHF.

This clone was picked up a small number of times. The chain combines TRBV20-1 with TRBJ2-5; TRBD1 agrees at 9 bases. The junction had 5 bases not matched to a gene; V was cut back by 5 bases and J by 13 bases. The CDR3 totals 10 residues. The germline V gene has CDR1 DFQATT and CDR2 SNEGSKA (reference sequence). For the CDR3, the DNA is TGCAGTGCTCCGGACAGGGGAGGGTACTTC. This codes for CSAPDRGGYF.

This clone showed up just a few times. The chain combines TRBV11-1 with TRBJ1-4; 8 bases line up with TRBD1. The CDR3 sequence is 13 residues long. The germline V gene has CDR1 SGHAT and CDR2 FQDESV (reference sequence). V shed 3 bases and J 7 bases; nucleotides not matched to a gene: 1. The CDR3 region has the DNA TGTGCCAGCAGCTTCGGGACAGGTGAAAAACTGTTTTTT. Residues: CASSFGTGEKLFF.

The V call is TRBV27, the J call TRBJ1-4, with D possibly being TRBD1 (5 bases). Between the trimmed V and J ends, which lost 6 bases and 4 bases, there was a span of 12 bases. The germline V gene has CDR1 MNHEY and CDR2 SMNVEV (reference sequence). The CDR3 is 14 residues long. CDR3 sequence: CASSYTGRNEKLFF. CDR3 in DNA: TGTGCCAGCAGCTATACGGGACGTAATGAAAAACTGTTTTTT.

The table lists this clone with a count of one. This chain joins TRBV7-8 and TRBJ1-3; D possibly corresponds to TRBD1 (5 bases). Per germline, CDR1 SGHVS and CDR2 FQNEAQ. V lost 7 bases, J lost 4 bases, and 20 bases lay in between. CDR3 length equals 16 residues. The CDR3: CASKTVGGVSGNTIYF. The CDR3 nucleotides are TGTGCCAGCAAAACGGTCGGGGGAGTATCGGGAAACACCATATATTTT.

The V and J genes are TRBV9 and TRBJ2-7; no clear D. CDR1 SGDLS and CDR2 YYNGEE come from the germline V gene. The ends were cut back, 0 bases at V and 7 bases at J, with 11 bases in the middle. The CDR3 spans 13 residues. The CDR3 bases are TGTGCCAGCAGCGTAGGGCTGTCGAGTGAGCAGTACTTC. Protein: CASSVGLSSEQYF.

V and J are TRBV27 and TRBJ1-1, with TRBD1 identical over 7 bases. Germline V lookup: CDR1 MNHEY, CDR2 SMNVEV (reference sequence). The CDR3 totals 14 residues. The J segment lost 2 bases and the V segment lost 5 bases, leaving 5 bases of the junction unmatched. CDR3 sequence reads: CASSPTGTNTEAFF. For the CDR3, the DNA is TGTGCCAGCAGTCCGACAGGGACAAACACTGAAGCTTTCTTT.

The chain employs TRBV20-1 and TRBJ2-5; D call uncertain. Germline V gene data show CDR1 as DFQATT and CDR2 as SNEGSKA (reference sequence). This CDR3 is 11 amino acids long. V lost 0 bases and J 1 base, leaving 0 bases between the germline ends. For the CDR3, the DNA is TGCAGTGCTAGAGACCAAGAGACCCAGTACTTC. As protein: CSARDQETQYF.

The V and J genes are TRBV19 and TRBJ2-3, with a tentative D call TRBD2 (5 bases). Germline lookup yields CDR1 LNHDA and CDR2 SQIVND (reference sequence). Trimming stripped 6 bases from V and 4 bases from J, with 5 bases between. This CDR3 has 11 amino acids. In DNA, the CDR3 is TGTGCCAGTAGGGAGGCAGATACGCAGTATTTT. It translates to CASREADTQYF. Drawing the rest from reference TRBV19 and TRBJ2-3, the complete variable domain is DGGITQSPKYLFRKEGQNVTLSCEQNLNHDAMYWYRQDPGQGLRLIYYSQIVNDFQKGDIAEGYSVSREKKESFPLTVTSAQKNPTAFYLCASREADTQYFGPGTRLTVL.

The chain combines TRBV5-3 with TRBJ1-5; D gene ambiguous. TRBV5-3 is annotated as an ORF whose role is uncertain. The CDR3 contains 17 residues. Trimming shortened V by 4 bases and J by 0 bases, and 17 bases separated the two germline ends. CDR3 sequence: CARSPPRRTDSNQPQHF. In nucleotides, the CDR3 is TGTGCCAGAAGCCCACCCAGGAGGACGGATAGCAATCAGCCCCAGCATTTT.